This TCR beta chain was recorded in a study of blood T cell repertoires in COVID-19. On the study more broadly: From the United States, Italy and Spain came samples of acute and convalescent COVID-19. The cDNA or gDNA used as material had been derived from T cells, B-cell-depleted T cells, or PBMCs.

V lost 4 bases to trimming and J lost 0 bases, with 10 bases between them. The CDR3 has 14 residues. Looked up from germline, CDR1 is GTSNPN and CDR2 is SVGIG (reference sequence). As originally analysed: The authors estimated nucleated cell counts from reference gene primer amplification. Sequenced by immunoSEQ multiplex PCR; TCRdb stores in-frame clones only, minus some. From that table come the V and J calls and clone size; the DNA was used to work out D and trimming. The sample records about 170,000 clones, 84% being singletons. Individuals drawn from under 30 US areas were about 18 to 95 years old.

The chain links TRBV30 to TRBJ1-3; possibly TRBD1 for D (5 bases). Sequenced: PBMCs or T cells enriched from blood (not recorded which). The TCR originated in a man in his fifties who had recovered from COVID-19. CDR3 amino acids: CAWTGGDSGNTIYF. CDR3 coding DNA: TGTGCCTGGACCGGGGGGGACTCTGGAAACACCATATATTTT.